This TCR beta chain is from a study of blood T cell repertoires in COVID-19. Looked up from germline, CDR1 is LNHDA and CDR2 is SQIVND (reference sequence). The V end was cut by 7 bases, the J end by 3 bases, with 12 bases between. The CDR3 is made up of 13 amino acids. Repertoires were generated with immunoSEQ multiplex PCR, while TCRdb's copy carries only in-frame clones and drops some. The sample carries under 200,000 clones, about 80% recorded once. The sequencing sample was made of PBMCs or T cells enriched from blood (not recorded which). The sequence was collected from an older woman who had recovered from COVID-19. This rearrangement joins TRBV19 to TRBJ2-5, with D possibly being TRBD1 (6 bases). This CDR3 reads CASKMSGEETQYF. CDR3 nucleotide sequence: TGTGCCAGTAAGATGTCAGGGGAAGAGACCCAGTACTTC.